This is a list of T cell receptor beta chains from one sample in a study of blood T cell repertoires in COVID-19. The data were produced by immunoSEQ multiplex PCR, yet TCRdb's version contains in-frame clones alone and is incomplete. This table holds about 260,000 clones, approximately 86% found once. The material sequenced was peripheral blood. These TCRs come from a man aged 18 to 29 with active or convalescent COVID-19. Each CDR3 is given with its conserved first and last residue. A D gene is named only where the DNA matches it firmly. Clone size, where shown, is once, few, many, or a class for clones that have expanded.

d_call clone_size j_call v_call cdr3_nt cdr3_aa
. once TRBJ2-6 TRBV6-2/TRBV6-3 TGTGCCAGCAGCCGCCCCCTGGGGGGGGCGTACTCTGGGGCCAACGTCCTGACTTTC CASSRPLGGAYSGANVLTF
. . TRBJ2-2 TRBV7-2 TGTGCCAGCAGCTCCCTTAGAGGCGGGGAGCTGTTTTTT CASSSLRGGELFF
TRBD1 few TRBJ1-4 TRBV2 TGTGCCAGCGGAGACAGGGGGTTTAATGAAAAACTGTTTTTT CASGDRGFNEKLFF
TRBD2 many TRBJ2-1 TRBV2 TGTGCCAGTGAGGGACTAGCGGGCTCCAATGAGCAGTTCTTC CASEGLAGSNEQFF
TRBD1 . TRBJ2-7 TRBV6-6 TGTGCCAGCAGTTACTCGGGACAGGATTATTACGAGCAGTACTTC CASSYSGQDYYEQYF
TRBD2 . TRBJ2-1 TRBV9 TGTGCCAGCAGCGTAGGAGGCGGGAGATCGAATGAGCAGTTCTTC CASSVGGGRSNEQFF
. . TRBJ2-3 TRBV28 TGTGCCAGCTCGTCCCAGCGGTGGTCAGATACGCAGTATTTT CASSSQRWSDTQYF
. . TRBJ2-7 TRBV5-3 TGTGCCAGAACCGAGGGAGAAGGGGAGCAGTACTTC CARTEGEGEQYF
. once TRBJ2-1 TRBV12-3/TRBV12-4 TGTGCCAGCAGTCCTCGGGTGGAGCAGTTCTTC CASSPRVEQFF
TRBD2 . TRBJ2-7 TRBV9 TGTGCCAGCAGCGTAGTGGGGGAGGGCAACGAGCAGTACTTC CASSVVGEGNEQYF
TRBD1 . TRBJ1-2 TRBV19 TGTGCCAGTCGCCTCGGACAGGGGTATGGCTACACCTTC CASRLGQGYGYTF
. . TRBJ1-4 TRBV21-1 TGTGCCAGCACTCCGAGGAGGGGCGGTAATGAAAAACTGTTTTTT CASTPRRGGNEKLFF
. . TRBJ2-7 TRBV27 TGTGCCAGTCGTAGCGGTGGGGCCTACGAGCAGTACTTC CASRSGGAYEQYF
TRBD2 . TRBJ2-2 TRBV11-2 TGTGCCAGCAGCTTTTTGCGGGGGATTGCCGGGGAGCTGTTTTTT CASSFLRGIAGELFF
TRBD1 . TRBJ1-6 TRBV2 TGTGCCAGCAGGGACAGGGGGCTCTCTGGATCACCCCTCCACTTT CASRDRGLSGSPLHF
. . TRBJ1-4 TRBV11-2 TGTGCCAGCAGCTTACTCGGGGGTGGTGAAAAACTGTTTTTT CASSLLGGGEKLFF
. . TRBJ2-3 TRBV20-1 TGCAGTGCTAGTAGGGGCGTTAGCACAGATACGCAGTATTTT CSASRGVSTDTQYF
TRBD2 . TRBJ2-1 TRBV5-1 TGCGCCAGCAGCTACTATCGGGCGGGGGGCTCCAATGAGCAGTTCTTC CASSYYRAGGSNEQFF
. . TRBJ2-1 TRBV5-1 TGCGCCAGCAGCTTAACGAGAGTCTCCTACAATGAGCAGTTCTTC CASSLTRVSYNEQFF
. . TRBJ1-2 TRBV21-1 TGTGCCAGCTTGTCGGATGGCTACACCTTC CASLSDGYTF
TRBD2 . TRBJ2-7 TRBV5-1 TGCGCCAGCAGCTTTGGGCGGGGGGGCCGCGACGAGCAGTACTTC CASSFGRGGRDEQYF
TRBD1 . TRBJ2-5 TRBV30 TGTGCCTCTTCTCCCGGGACAGGGGTTGGAGAGACCCAGTACTTC CASSPGTGVGETQYF